This TCR beta chain emerged from a study of somatic mutations in cytotoxic T cells in rheumatoid arthritis. In the case of this clone: The target antigen is unknown.

Trimming stripped 6 bases from V and 8 bases from J, with 12 bases between. Looked up from germline, CDR1 is SEHNR and CDR2 is FQNEAQ (reference sequence). This CDR3 comprises 12 residues. Study-level findings and limits: Age-matched healthy controls and rheumatoid arthritis patients had CD8+ T-cell clonality that did not differ significantly. Just what the expanded CD8+ clones targeted, in terms of antigens, remained unknown. It was in rheumatoid arthritis patients, but not in healthy controls, that CD8+ clonality increased with age.

Original methodology: Patient CD8+ clones exceeding 1% seldom corresponded to published virus-specific TCRB sequences. Only in-frame clones appear in the TCRdb table, and some are missing; sequencing was by immunoSEQ multiplex PCR. V and J calls plus clone size are reproduced from that table; the DNA served to infer D and trimming. The repertoire holds roughly 20,000 clones, with approximately 80% as singletons. The sequence derives from an adult with rheumatoid arthritis. Sequenced material: CD8+ T cells sorted from blood. This chain links TRBV7-9 with TRBJ2-3; D is possibly TRBD1 (5 bases). CDR3 loop: CASRDTPGTQYF. The CDR3 DNA reads TGTGCCAGCAGGGACACCCCGGGTACGCAGTATTTT.